These 23 T cell receptor beta chains came from one sample sequenced in a study of cytomegalovirus exposure and HLA in healthy donors (dated by TCRdb to between 2016 and 2019). Library generation was performed with the immunoSEQ multiplex PCR assay. The multiplex PCR relied on a mix of 60 forward primers for TCR Vbeta segments and 13 reverse primers for TCR Jbeta segments. TCRdb limited this immuneACCESS table to in-frame rearrangements with V and J called. A share of clones is missing; checked studies link under half to unresolved V genes, and the rest is unexplained. The sample table records fewer than 200,000 clones; roughly 80% of these occur just once. 0.77% of the sample belongs to the ten largest clones. Sequencing was carried out using PBMCs. These receptor sequences come from a woman aged 18-29 years in good health and CMV-seronegative.

DNA of the CDR3: TGTGCCAGCAGCACACGGACTAGCGGGAGCAATGAGCAGTTCTTC. This encodes CASSTRTSGSNEQFF. The chain combines TRBV14 with TRBJ2-1; 13 nucleotides align to TRBD2. The ends lost 5 bases at V and 6 bases at J; junction bases unmatched: 4. CDR1 is SGHDN and CDR2 is FVKESK in the germline V gene. The CDR3 sequence is 15 residues long.

This clone was seen a few times. The chain has TRBV27 and TRBJ2-7; D may be TRBD1 (6 bases). The germline CDR1 and CDR2 sequences are MNHEY and SMNVEV (reference sequence). Trimming stripped 3 bases from V and 0 bases from J, with 9 bases between. This CDR3 has 14 residues. The CDR3 sequence is CASSFQGSSYEQYF. CDR3 nucleotide sequence: TGTGCCAGCAGTTTTCAGGGGAGCTCCTACGAGCAGTACTTC.

This clone was picked up a small number of times. The chain links TRBV6-5 to TRBJ1-2, with D maybe TRBD1 (5 bases). The germline CDR1 and CDR2 sequences are MNHEY and SVGAGI. V was pared by 3 bases and J by 8 bases, with 10 bases between. This CDR3 spans 12 amino acids. The CDR3 sequence is CASSYEGRGYTF. As DNA, the CDR3 is TGTGCCAGCAGTTATGAGGGGAGGGGCTACACCTTC.

This chain links TRBV5-1 with TRBJ2-5; 7 bases align to TRBD2. The length of the CDR3 is 17 residues. Germline loops: CDR1 SGHRS, CDR2 YFSETQ. The ends lost 5 bases at V and 4 bases at J; junction bases unmatched: 17. The CDR3 region has the DNA TGCGCCAGCAGTAAAGGTGTTAGCGGGCCGCTGGGAGAGACCCAGTACTTC. Translating it yields CASSKGVSGPLGETQYF. Full variable domain (rest looked up from reference TRBV5-1 and TRBJ2-5): KAGVTQTPRYLIKTRGQQVTLSCSPISGHRSVSWYQQTPGQGLQFLFEYFSETQRNKGNFPGRFSGRQFSNSRSEMNVSTLELGDSALYLCASSKGVSGPLGETQYFGPGTRLLVL.

The rearrangement uses TRBV21-1 and TRBJ2-1; the table's D call of TRBD2 was not tested on the DNA. TRBV21-1 is given as a pseudogene. CDR3 length: 19 residues. For the CDR3, the DNA is TGTGCCAGCAGCAAAGAAAAGCGGGAGGCGATTAGCTCCTACAATGAGCAGTTCTTC. Residues: CASSKEKREAISSYNEQFF.

The rearrangement links TRBV5-1 to TRBJ2-5; D is possibly TRBD1 (6 bases). The CDR3 spans 13 residues. The V gene's germline CDR1 is SGHRS and CDR2 YFSETQ. Trimming shortened V by 6 bases and J by 3 bases, and 12 bases separated the two germline ends. CDR3 loop: CASNIEGEETQYF. As DNA, the CDR3 is TGCGCCAGCAACATAGAGGGGGAAGAGACCCAGTACTTC.

The sample holds one count of this clone. The rearrangement uses TRBV11-3 and TRBJ1-2, with D unclear. V was trimmed by 3 bases and J by 4 bases, leaving 18 bases between them. The CDR3 loop spans 16 amino acids. Germline V gives CDR1 SGHNT, CDR2 YENEEA. The CDR3 DNA is TGTGCCAGCAGCTTTCAAACTGGACGTCGGGGCTATGGCTACACCTTC. It codes for CASSFQTGRRGYGYTF. The entire variable domain, with the rest obtained from reference TRBV11-3 and TRBJ1-2, is as follows: EAGVVQSPRYKIIEKKQPVAFWCNPISGHNTLYWYLQNLGQGPELLIRYENEEAVDDSQLPKDRFSAERLKGVDSTLKIQPAELGDSAVYLCASSFQTGRRGYGYTFGSGTRLTVV.

This clone has more than one count but fewer than ten. The gene calls are TRBV18 and TRBJ2-2; TRBD2 agrees at 11 bases. The CDR3 consists of 20 residues. Germline V CDR1 and CDR2: KGHSH, LQKENI. The junction had 15 bases not matched to a gene; V was cut back by 2 bases and J by 4 bases. The CDR3 here is CASSPAPLGTSGMGTGELFF. The CDR3 DNA reads as TGTGCCAGCTCACCAGCGCCTCTAGGGACTAGCGGAATGGGCACCGGGGAGCTGTTTTTT.

The CDR3 region has the DNA TGTGCCATCAGTGAGGACTCCGGGACAGGGATCAATCAGCCCCAGCATTTT. Amino acid sequence: CAISEDSGTGINQPQHF. The rearrangement joins TRBV10-3 to TRBJ1-5, with 9 bases identical to TRBD1. Trimming cost V 2 bases and J 3 bases; bases outside gene matches: 8. Germline V gene sequence: CDR1 ENHRY, CDR2 SYGVKD. This CDR3 region has 17 residues.

This clone was observed a handful of times. The chain couples TRBV5-6 to TRBJ2-1; TRBD1 is a possible D gene (5 bases). The CDR3 sequence is 15 residues long. Trimming shortened V by 2 bases and J by 0 bases, and 9 bases separated the two germline ends. CDR1 is SGHDT, CDR2 YYEEEE, per germline. CDR3 sequence (DNA): TGTGCCAGCAGCTTTGAGACAGTCTCCTACAATGAGCAGTTCTTC. Protein sequence: CASSFETVSYNEQFF.

This clone has a handful of counts. The rearrangement links TRBV5-1 to TRBJ1-2, with TRBD1 matching over 8 bases. With 4 bases clipped from V and 0 bases from J, the junction kept 11 bases outside the gene matches. Germline V CDR1 and CDR2: SGHRS, YFSETQ. There are 17 residues in the CDR3. The CDR3 DNA reads as TGCGCCAGCAGCCAGAGACAGGGGACCGAGTCTAACTATGGCTACACCTTC. Amino acids: CASSQRQGTESNYGYTF.

The chain uses TRBV6-5 and TRBJ1-1; possibly TRBD1 for D (5 bases). This CDR3 has 13 amino acids. The V gene's germline CDR1 is MNHEY and CDR2 SVGAGI. The germline V and J ends were trimmed by 8 bases and 10 bases, with 20 bases remaining between them. CDR3 protein: CASERAQGGGAFF. The CDR3 DNA is TGTGCCAGCGAACGGGCCCAAGGCGGGGGAGCTTTCTTT.

The rearrangement joins TRBV7-2 to TRBJ2-4, with D possibly matching TRBD1 (5 bases). V shed 1 base and J shed 3 bases, with 22 bases lying between them. Germline CDR1 SGHTA, CDR2 FQGNSA. CDR3 length: 19 residues. The CDR3 bases are TGTGCCAGCAGCTTAGTTGGTTCTTCTTTAGGGGATGTCAAAAACATTCAGTACTTC. As protein: CASSLVGSSLGDVKNIQYF.

The chain's CDR3 is CASSTGTSNTDTQYF. CDR3 nucleotides: TGCGCCAGCAGCACCGGGACTAGCAACACAGATACGCAGTATTTT. The chain employs TRBV5-1 and TRBJ2-3, with TRBD2 matching over 9 bases. Germline V gene data show CDR1 as SGHRS and CDR2 as YFSETQ. With V trimmed by 4 bases and J by 2 bases, 5 bases remained unmatched. This CDR3 region has 15 residues.

The rearrangement uses TRBV5-1 and TRBJ2-3; D might be TRBD1 (5 bases). Trimming took 0 bases from V and 1 from J, leaving 12 bases between them. CDR1 and CDR2 from the germline V gene are SGHRS and YFSETQ. CDR3 length: 16 residues. The CDR3 region has the DNA TGCGCCAGCAGCTTGGCTCAGGGCCCTCGCACAGATACGCAGTATTTT. It codes for CASSLAQGPRTDTQYF.

The rearrangement uses TRBV5-1 and TRBJ2-7, with 10 bases that match TRBD1. Germline CDR1 reads SGHRS; CDR2 reads YFSETQ. The junction had 7 bases not matched to a gene; V was cut back by 0 bases and J by 13 bases. The CDR3 is made up of 13 amino acids. For the CDR3, the DNA is TGCGCCAGCAGCTTGGGAGACAGGGGGCGCGGATACTTC. Translating it yields CASSLGDRGRGYF.

V is TRBV15 and J is TRBJ1-1, with D maybe TRBD1 (6 bases). The germline gives CDR1 LNHNV, CDR2 YYDKDF (reference sequence). Trimming removed 5 bases at V and 1 base at J, with 14 bases between. The CDR3 has 15 residues. This chain's CDR3 is CATSPGGKRNTEAFF. CDR3 DNA: TGTGCCACCAGCCCGGGGGGCAAAAGGAACACTGAAGCTTTCTTT.

This chain connects TRBV28 to TRBJ1-2; unclear D gene. This CDR3 contains 10 residues. Per the germline V gene, CDR1 is MDHEN and CDR2 is SYDVKM. With 7 bases removed from V and 8 bases from J, the gap between germline ends came to 8 bases. CDR3: CASTGVGYTF. The CDR3 DNA reads TGTGCCAGCACCGGGGTCGGCTACACCTTC.

This clone has just a few counts. V usage is TRBV11-2 and J usage is TRBJ2-5, with 7 bases matching TRBD1. This CDR3 comprises 15 residues. CDR1 and CDR2 (germline): SGHAT, FQNNGV. V gave up 4 bases and J gave up 2 bases; unmatched junction bases: 7. The CDR3 DNA sequence: TGTGCCAGCAGCTACCAGGGGGTAGGGCAAGAGACCCAGTACTTC. This translates into CASSYQGVGQETQYF.

The CDR3, as DNA: TGCGCCAGCTCAGTGACAGGCAGCTCCTACGAGCAGTACTTC. Encoded protein: CASSVTGSSYEQYF. This chain connects TRBV10-2 to TRBJ2-7, with a possible D match to TRBD1 (6 bases). Trimming cost V 8 bases and J 0 bases, with 14 bases left between them. Germline-derived CDR1 and CDR2 are WSHSY and SAAADI. This CDR3 has 14 residues.

The DNA for the CDR3 is TGTGCCAGCAGCCCGACGGGGTATGGCTACACCTTC. It translates to CASSPTGYGYTF. The chain couples TRBV28 to TRBJ1-2, with D hard to call. CDR1 and CDR2 (germline): MDHEN, SYDVKM. V was pared by 6 bases and J by 5 bases, with 10 bases between. The CDR3 sequence is 12 residues long.

This chain connects TRBV2 to TRBJ2-7, with 8 bases matching TRBD1. V trimming: 6 bases; J trimming: 7 bases; junction bases outside the gene matches: 8. This CDR3 is built from 13 residues. Germline V gene sequence: CDR1 SNHLY, CDR2 FYNNEI. The CDR3: CASRERTGREQYF. For the CDR3, the DNA is TGTGCCAGCAGGGAACGGACAGGGAGGGAGCAGTACTTC. The full variable domain, its missing parts supplied by reference TRBV2 and TRBJ2-7, is EPEVTQTPSHQVTQMGQEVILRCVPISNHLYFYWYRQILGQKVEFLVSFYNNEISEKSEIFDDQFSVERPDGSNFTLKIRSTKLEDSAMYFCASRERTGREQYFGPGTRLTVT.

The V gene is TRBV7-6, the J gene TRBJ2-5; 12 bases are a match to TRBD2. CDR3 length: 16 residues. V dropped 5 bases and J dropped 1; count of bases not matched to a gene: 5. The germline CDR1 and CDR2 sequences are SGHVS and FNYEAQ. The CDR3 coding sequence is TGTGCCAGCAGCCCATGGACTAGCGGGATCCAAGAGACCCAGTACTTC. Its translation: CASSPWTSGIQETQYF.